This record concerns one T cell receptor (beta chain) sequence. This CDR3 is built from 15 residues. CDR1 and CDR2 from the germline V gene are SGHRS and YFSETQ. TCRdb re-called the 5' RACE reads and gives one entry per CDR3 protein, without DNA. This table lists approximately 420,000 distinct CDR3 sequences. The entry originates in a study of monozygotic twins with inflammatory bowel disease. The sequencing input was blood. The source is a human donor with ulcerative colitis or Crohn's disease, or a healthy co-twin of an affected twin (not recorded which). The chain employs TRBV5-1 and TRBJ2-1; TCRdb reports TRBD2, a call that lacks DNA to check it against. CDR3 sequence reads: CASSEGLAAYNEQFF.